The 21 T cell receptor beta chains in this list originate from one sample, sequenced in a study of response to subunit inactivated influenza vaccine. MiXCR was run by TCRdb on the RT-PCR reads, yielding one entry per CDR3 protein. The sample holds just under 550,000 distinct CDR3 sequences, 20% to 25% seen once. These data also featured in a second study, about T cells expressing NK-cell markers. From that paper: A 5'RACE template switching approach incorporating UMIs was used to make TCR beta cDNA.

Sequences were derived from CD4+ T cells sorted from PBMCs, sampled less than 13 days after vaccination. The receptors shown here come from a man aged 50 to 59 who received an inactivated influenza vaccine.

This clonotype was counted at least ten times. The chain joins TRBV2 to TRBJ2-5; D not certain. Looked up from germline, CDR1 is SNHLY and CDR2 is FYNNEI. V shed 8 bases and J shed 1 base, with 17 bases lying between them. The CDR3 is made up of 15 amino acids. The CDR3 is CASVLAITFQETQYF. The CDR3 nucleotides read TGTGCCAGCGTCCTTGCAATAACCTTCCAAGAGACCCAGTACTTC.

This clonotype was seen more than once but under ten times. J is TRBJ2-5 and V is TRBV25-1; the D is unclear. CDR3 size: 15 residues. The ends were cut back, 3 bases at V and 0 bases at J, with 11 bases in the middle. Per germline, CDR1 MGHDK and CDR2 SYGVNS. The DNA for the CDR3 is TGTGCCAGCAGTGACCGGAATTGGTACCAAGAGACCCAGTACTTC. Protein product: CASSDRNWYQETQYF. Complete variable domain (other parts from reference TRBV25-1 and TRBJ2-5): EADIYQTPRYLVIGTGKKITLECSQTMGHDKMYWYQQDPGMELHLIHYSYGVNSTEKGDLSSESTVSRIRTEHFPLTLESARPSHTSQYLCASSDRNWYQETQYFGPGTRLLVL.

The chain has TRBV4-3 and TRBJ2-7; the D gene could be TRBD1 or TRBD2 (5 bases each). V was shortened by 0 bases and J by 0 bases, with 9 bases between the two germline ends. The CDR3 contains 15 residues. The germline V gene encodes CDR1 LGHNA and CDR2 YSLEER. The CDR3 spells CASSQEVGPSYEQYF. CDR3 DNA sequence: TGCGCCAGCAGCCAAGAGGTGGGACCCTCCTACGAGCAGTACTTC.

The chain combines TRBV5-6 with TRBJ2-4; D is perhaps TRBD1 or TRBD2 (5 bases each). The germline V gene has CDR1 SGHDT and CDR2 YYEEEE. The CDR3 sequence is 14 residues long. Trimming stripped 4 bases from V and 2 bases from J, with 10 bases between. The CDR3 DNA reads TGTGCCAGCAGCCCGCCGGGACCCAAAAACATTCAGTACTTC. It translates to CASSPPGPKNIQYF.

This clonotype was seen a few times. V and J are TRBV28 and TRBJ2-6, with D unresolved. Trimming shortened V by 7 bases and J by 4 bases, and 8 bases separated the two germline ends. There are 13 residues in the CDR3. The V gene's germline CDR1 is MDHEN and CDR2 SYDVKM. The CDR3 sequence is CASNLLGANVLTF. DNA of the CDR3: TGTGCCAGCAACCTGTTGGGGGCCAACGTCCTGACTTTC. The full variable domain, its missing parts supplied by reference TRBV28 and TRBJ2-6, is DVKVTQSSRYLVKRTGEKVFLECVQDMDHENMFWYRQDPGLGLRLIYFSYDVKMKEKGDIPEGYSVSREKKERFSLILESASTNQTSMYLCASNLLGANVLTFGAGSRLTVL.

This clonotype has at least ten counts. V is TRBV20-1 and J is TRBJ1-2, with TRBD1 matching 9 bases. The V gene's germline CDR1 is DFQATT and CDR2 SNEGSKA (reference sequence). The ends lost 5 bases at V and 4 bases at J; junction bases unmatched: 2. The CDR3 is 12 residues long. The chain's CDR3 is CSAPTGGYGYTF. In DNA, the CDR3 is TGCAGTGCTCCGACAGGGGGCTATGGCTACACCTTC.

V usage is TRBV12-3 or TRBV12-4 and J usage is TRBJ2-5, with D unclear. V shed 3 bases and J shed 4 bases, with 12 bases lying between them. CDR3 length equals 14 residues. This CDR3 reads CASSLRRRRETQYF. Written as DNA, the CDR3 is TGTGCCAGCAGTTTGAGAAGGCGGAGAGAGACCCAGTACTTC.

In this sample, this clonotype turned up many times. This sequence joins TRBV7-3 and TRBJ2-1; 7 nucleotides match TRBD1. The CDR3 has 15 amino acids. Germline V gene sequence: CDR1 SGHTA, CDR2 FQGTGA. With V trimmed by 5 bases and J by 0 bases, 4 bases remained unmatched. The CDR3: CASSMRQGSYNEQFF. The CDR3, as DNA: TGTGCCAGCAGCATGCGACAGGGCTCCTACAATGAGCAGTTCTTC.

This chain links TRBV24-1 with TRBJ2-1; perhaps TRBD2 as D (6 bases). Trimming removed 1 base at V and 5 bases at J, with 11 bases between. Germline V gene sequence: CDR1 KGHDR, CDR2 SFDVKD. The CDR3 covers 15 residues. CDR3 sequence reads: CATSDFAGTNNEQFF. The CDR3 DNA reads TGTGCCACCAGTGATTTTGCGGGAACCAACAATGAGCAGTTCTTC.

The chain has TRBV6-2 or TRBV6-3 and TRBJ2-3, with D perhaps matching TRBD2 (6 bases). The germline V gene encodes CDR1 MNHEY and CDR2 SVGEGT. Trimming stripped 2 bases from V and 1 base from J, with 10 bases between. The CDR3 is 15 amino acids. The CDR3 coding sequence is TGTGCCAGCAGTTACCCGGGAGTTGGCACAGATACGCAGTATTTT. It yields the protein CASSYPGVGTDTQYF.

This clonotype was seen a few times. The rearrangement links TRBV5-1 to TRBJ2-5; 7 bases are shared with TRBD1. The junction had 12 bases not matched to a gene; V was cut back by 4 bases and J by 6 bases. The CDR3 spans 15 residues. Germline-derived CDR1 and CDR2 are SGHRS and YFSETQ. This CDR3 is CASSGPRQGFQTQYF. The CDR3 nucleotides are TGCGCCAGCAGCGGACCGCGACAGGGATTCCAGACCCAGTACTTC.

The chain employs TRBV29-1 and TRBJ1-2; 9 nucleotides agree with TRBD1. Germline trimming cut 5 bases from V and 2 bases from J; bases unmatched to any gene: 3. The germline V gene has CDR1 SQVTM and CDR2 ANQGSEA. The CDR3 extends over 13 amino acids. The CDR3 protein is CSVTGGSNYGYTF. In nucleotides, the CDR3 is TGCAGCGTTACAGGGGGCTCGAACTATGGCTACACCTTC.

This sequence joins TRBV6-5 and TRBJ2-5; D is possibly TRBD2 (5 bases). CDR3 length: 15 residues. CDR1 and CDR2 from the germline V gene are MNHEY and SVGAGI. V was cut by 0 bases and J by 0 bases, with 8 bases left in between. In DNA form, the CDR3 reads TGTGCCAGCAGTTACTCGACTACTAACCAAGAGACCCAGTACTTC. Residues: CASSYSTTNQETQYF.

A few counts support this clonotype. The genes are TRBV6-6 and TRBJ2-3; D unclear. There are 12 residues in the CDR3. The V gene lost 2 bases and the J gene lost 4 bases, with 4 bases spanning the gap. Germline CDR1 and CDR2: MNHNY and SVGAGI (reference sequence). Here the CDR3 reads CASSYRADTQYF. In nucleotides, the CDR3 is TGTGCCAGCAGTTACAGGGCAGATACGCAGTATTTT.

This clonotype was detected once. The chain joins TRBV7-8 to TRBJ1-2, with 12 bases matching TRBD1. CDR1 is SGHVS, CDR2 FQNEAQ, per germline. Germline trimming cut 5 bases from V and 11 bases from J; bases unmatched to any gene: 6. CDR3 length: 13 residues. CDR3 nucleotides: TGTGCCAGCAGCGCGCGGGACAGGGGGCTGTACACCTTC. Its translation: CASSARDRGLYTF.

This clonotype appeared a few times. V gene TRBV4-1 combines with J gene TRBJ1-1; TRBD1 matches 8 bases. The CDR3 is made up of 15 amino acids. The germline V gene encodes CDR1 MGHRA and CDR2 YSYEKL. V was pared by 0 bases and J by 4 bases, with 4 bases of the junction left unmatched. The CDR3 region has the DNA TGCGCCAGCAGCCAAGATGAACAGGGGGTCACTGAAGCTTTCTTT. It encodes CASSQDEQGVTEAFF.

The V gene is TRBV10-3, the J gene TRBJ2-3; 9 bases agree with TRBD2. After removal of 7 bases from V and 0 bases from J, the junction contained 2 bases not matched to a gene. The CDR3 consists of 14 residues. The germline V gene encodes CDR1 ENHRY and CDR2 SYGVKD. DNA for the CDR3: TGTGCCATCAATGCGGGGGGGAGCACAGATACGCAGTATTTT. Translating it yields CAINAGGSTDTQYF.

The CDR3 nucleotides read TGTGCCAGCAGTTCCAGCGGGTGGGAGAGCTCTGGGGCCAACGTCCTGACTTTC. Encoded protein: CASSSSGWESSGANVLTF. The chain carries TRBV6-5 and TRBJ2-6; possibly TRBD2 for D (6 bases). Germline V CDR1 and CDR2: MNHEY, SVGAGI. The CDR3 has 18 residues. The V and J ends lost 4 bases and 0 bases respectively, with 16 bases between them.

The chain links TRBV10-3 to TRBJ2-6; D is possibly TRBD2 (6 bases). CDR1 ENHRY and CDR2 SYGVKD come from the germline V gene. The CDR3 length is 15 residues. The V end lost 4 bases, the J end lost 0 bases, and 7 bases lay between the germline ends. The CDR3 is CAISAGSSGANVLTF. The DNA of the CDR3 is TGTGCCATCAGTGCCGGGAGCTCTGGGGCCAACGTCCTGACTTTC.

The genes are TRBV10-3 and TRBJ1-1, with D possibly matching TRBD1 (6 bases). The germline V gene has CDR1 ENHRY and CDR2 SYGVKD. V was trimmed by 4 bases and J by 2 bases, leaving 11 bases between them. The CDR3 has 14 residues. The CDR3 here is CAISGGQFNTEAFF. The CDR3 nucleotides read TGTGCCATCAGTGGAGGACAGTTTAACACTGAAGCTTTCTTT.

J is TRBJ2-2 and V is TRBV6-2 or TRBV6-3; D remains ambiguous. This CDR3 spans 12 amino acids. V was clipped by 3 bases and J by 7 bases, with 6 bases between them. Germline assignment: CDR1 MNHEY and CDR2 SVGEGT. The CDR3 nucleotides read TGTGCCAGCAGTTATTTCATCGGGGAGCTGTTTTTT. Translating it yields CASSYFIGELFF.